One and the same sample provided the 27 T cell receptor beta chains below, sequenced in a study of blood T cell repertoires in COVID-19. Libraries were prepared by immunoSEQ multiplex PCR; TCRdb keeps only in-frame clonotypes and omits some of them. Found here are approximately 28,000 clones, around 67% of them singletons; the top ten hold 7.3%. Sequences were obtained from peripheral blood. These receptors were taken from a man aged 60-69 years with active or convalescent COVID-19.

This clone occurred a few times. The chain employs TRBV19 and TRBJ1-1; D is perhaps TRBD1 (6 bases). The CDR3 totals 15 residues. V was cut by 6 bases and J by 4 bases, with 18 bases left in between. CDR1 is LNHDA and CDR2 is SQIVND in the germline V gene (reference sequence). CDR3 amino acids: CASRPSTGRGTEAFF. CDR3 nucleotide sequence: TGTGCCAGTAGACCTTCAACAGGGAGGGGCACTGAAGCTTTCTTT.

The chain joins TRBV12-5 to TRBJ1-2, with 9 positions matching TRBD1. The junction had 16 bases not matched to a gene; V was cut back by 6 bases and J by 8 bases. CDR1 and CDR2 (germline): LGHNT, FRNRAP. CDR3 length: 16 amino acids. CDR3 amino acids: CASGASSGQGVRGYTF. The CDR3 DNA sequence: TGTGCTAGTGGCGCTTCATCGGGACAGGGAGTAAGAGGCTACACCTTC.

The chain uses TRBV6-1 and TRBJ1-5; no reliable D call. CDR1 and CDR2 from the germline V gene are MNHNS and SASEGT. Trimming removed 1 base at V and 4 bases at J, with 2 bases between. The CDR3 is 12 amino acids. CDR3 amino acids: CASSEVNQPQHF. The CDR3 bases are TGTGCCAGCAGTGAAGTAAATCAGCCCCAGCATTTT.

This chain uses TRBV2 with TRBJ2-3; 10 nucleotides line up with TRBD1. The junction had 7 bases not matched to a gene; V was cut back by 10 bases and J by 0 bases. The CDR3 runs to 15 residues. The germline gives CDR1 SNHLY, CDR2 FYNNEI. CDR3 sequence reads: CATQTGGHSTDTQYF. The CDR3 DNA reads TGTGCCACCCAGACAGGGGGCCATAGCACAGATACGCAGTATTTT.

The gene calls are TRBV18 and TRBJ2-7, with D unresolved. Trimming left V 3 bases short and J 2 bases short, with 11 bases between. The CDR3 has 14 amino acids. Germline lookup yields CDR1 KGHSH and CDR2 LQKENI. In nucleotides, the CDR3 is TGTGCCAGCTCACCGCCCAGTCCCGCCTACGAGCAGTACTTC. This codes for CASSPPSPAYEQYF.

This chain links TRBV11-2 with TRBJ1-1; D ambiguous. The CDR3 is 16 residues long. V was trimmed by 1 base and J by 0 bases, leaving 12 bases between them. Per the germline V gene, CDR1 is SGHAT and CDR2 is FQNNGV. The CDR3 loop is CASSLVSVFMNTEAFF. The CDR3 DNA sequence: TGTGCCAGCAGCTTAGTTAGCGTTTTTATGAACACTGAAGCTTTCTTT.

The chain links TRBV19 to TRBJ1-2; D is perhaps TRBD1 (5 bases). Trimming stripped 9 bases from V and 0 bases from J, with 26 bases between. The CDR3 is 18 amino acids. Germline values: CDR1 LNHDA, CDR2 SQIVND (reference sequence). This chain's CDR3 is CASTPGLGGIFTNYGYTF. DNA of the CDR3: TGTGCCAGCACCCCTGGCTTGGGGGGAATCTTTACTAACTATGGCTACACCTTC.

The table lists this clone with a count of one. The chain couples TRBV19 to TRBJ1-1, with 7 bases that match TRBD1. Trimming cost V 4 bases and J 4 bases; bases outside gene matches: 9. Germline CDR1 is LNHDA and CDR2 is SQIVND (reference sequence). CDR3 length: 15 residues. As DNA, the CDR3 is TGTGCCAGTAGTACCTTAGGGACAGCGGGCACTGAAGCTTTCTTT. This translates into CASSTLGTAGTEAFF.

This clone was counted a few times. The V and J genes are TRBV18 and TRBJ2-3; 7 nucleotides line up with TRBD2. The CDR3 consists of 14 residues. Germline CDR1 KGHSH, CDR2 LQKENI. The V segment lost 6 bases and the J segment 2 bases; nucleotides outside the gene matches: 5. For the CDR3, the DNA is TGTGCCAGCTCCGAAGCGGGGATCACAGATACGCAGTATTTT. It is translated as CASSEAGITDTQYF. The entire variable domain, with the rest obtained from reference TRBV18 and TRBJ2-3, is as follows: NAGVMQNPRHLVRRRGQEARLRCSPMKGHSHVYWYRQLPEEGLKFMVYLQKENIIDESGMPKERFSAEFPKEGPSILRIQQVVRGDSAAYFCASSEAGITDTQYFGPGTRLTVL.

V usage is TRBV29-1 and J usage is TRBJ2-2; 7 positions match TRBD1. The germline V gene has CDR1 SQVTM and CDR2 ANQGSEA. This CDR3 spans 15 amino acids. The V segment lost 7 bases and the J segment 3 bases; nucleotides outside the gene matches: 11. Written as DNA, the CDR3 is TGCAGCGCGATTGAGACGACAGGGTACACCGGGGAGCTGTTTTTT. It translates to CSAIETTGYTGELFF.

As DNA, the CDR3 is TGTGCCAGCAGCCCAGGGGGGACAGGGGCGAACTATGGCTACACCTTC. Its protein product is CASSPGGTGANYGYTF. The gene calls are TRBV21-1 and TRBJ1-2; the D segment call TRBD1 is taken from the table without a DNA check. TRBV21-1 is annotated as a pseudogene. The CDR3 totals 16 residues.

This clone was found a few times. This sequence joins TRBV4-1 and TRBJ1-1, with 11 bases that match TRBD1. Germline V gives CDR1 MGHRA, CDR2 YSYEKL. J lost 3 bases, V lost 0 bases, and 6 bases had no gene match. CDR3 length equals 17 residues. CDR3 region: CASSQERTGGAYTEAFF. DNA of the CDR3: TGCGCCAGCAGCCAAGAAAGGACAGGGGGCGCATACACTGAAGCTTTCTTT.

This clone turned up a few times. The chain couples TRBV6-4 to TRBJ2-2, with 8 bases lining up with TRBD1. The CDR3 runs 14 residues. Unmatched junction bases numbered 5, after V lost 6 bases and J lost 5 bases. Germline lookup yields CDR1 MRHNA and CDR2 SNTAGT. This CDR3 reads CASSQTGETGELFF. DNA of the CDR3: TGTGCCAGCAGCCAGACAGGGGAGACCGGGGAGCTGTTTTTT.

The J gene is TRBJ1-2, the V gene TRBV19, with D possibly being TRBD1 (6 bases). V lost 6 bases and J lost 5, with 16 bases in between. The CDR3 is 14 amino acids. CDR1 LNHDA and CDR2 SQIVND come from the germline V gene (reference sequence). CDR3 residues: CASSPEGGAYGYTF. CDR3 sequence (DNA): TGTGCCAGTAGCCCTGAGGGGGGGGCGTATGGCTACACCTTC.

This rearrangement joins TRBV6-6 to TRBJ2-4; D unresolved. In germline, CDR1 is MNHNY, CDR2 SVGAGI (reference sequence). V was shortened by 6 bases and J by 6 bases, with 9 bases between the two germline ends. This CDR3 has 12 amino acids. The CDR3 is CASSLERNIQYF. The CDR3 DNA follows: TGTGCCAGCAGCCTAGAGAGAAACATTCAGTACTTC.

This clone has just one count. V usage is TRBV27 and J usage is TRBJ2-5, with D possibly being TRBD2 (5 bases). The germline CDR1 and CDR2 sequences are MNHEY and SMNVEV (reference sequence). With 4 bases removed from V and 7 bases from J, the gap between germline ends came to 22 bases. The CDR3 is 16 residues long. DNA for the CDR3: TGTGCCAGCAGTTCTCCGGGAATTCTAAAAGATGGGACCCAGTACTTC. Encoded protein: CASSSPGILKDGTQYF.

V usage is TRBV27 and J usage is TRBJ1-1; D may be TRBD1 (5 bases). Trimming shortened V by 5 bases and J by 1 base, and 14 bases separated the two germline ends. In germline, CDR1 is MNHEY, CDR2 SMNVEV (reference sequence). The CDR3 runs 15 residues. The CDR3 reads CASSLLGGSNTEAFF. CDR3 nucleotide sequence: TGTGCCAGCAGTCTCCTCGGGGGGTCGAACACTGAAGCTTTCTTT.

This chain connects TRBV7-3 to TRBJ2-2, with D possibly matching TRBD2 (5 bases). The V and J ends lost 4 bases and 5 bases respectively, with 14 bases between them. The V gene's germline CDR1 is SGHTA and CDR2 FQGTGA. This CDR3 comprises 15 residues. CDR3 loop: CASSSIGLRTGELFF. CDR3 bases: TGTGCCAGCAGCTCTATCGGACTTCGGACCGGGGAGCTGTTTTTT.

In its sample, this clone was seen a few times. This chain joins TRBV30 and TRBJ2-1; TRBD2 might be the D (6 bases). Trimming took off 4 bases at V and 7 bases at J, with 17 bases between the two ends. This CDR3 is built from 14 residues. Per germline, CDR1 GTSNPN and CDR2 SVGIG (reference sequence). The DNA for the CDR3 is TGTGCCTGGAATAGGAGGGATCGGAAGAATGAGCAGTTCTTC. It codes for CAWNRRDRKNEQFF. Looking up the rest from reference TRBV30 and TRBJ2-1 gives the full variable domain: SQTIHQWPATLVQPVGSPLSLECTVEGTSNPNLYWYRQAAGRGLQLLFYSVGIGQISSEVPQNLSASRPQDRQFILSSKKLLLSDSGFYLCAWNRRDRKNEQFFGPGTRLTVL.

This clone has only a few counts. The chain uses TRBV24-1 and TRBJ2-7, with 9 bases identical to TRBD1. The germline gives CDR1 KGHDR, CDR2 SFDVKD. The CDR3 spans 14 residues. After removal of 3 bases from V and 1 base from J, the junction contained 0 bases not matched to a gene. CDR3 in DNA: TGTGCCACCAGTGATGGGACAGGGTCCTACGAGCAGTACTTC. Its translation: CATSDGTGSYEQYF.

The chain joins TRBV19 to TRBJ1-5; 8 bases match TRBD1. The CDR3 is made up of 15 amino acids. Germline values: CDR1 LNHDA, CDR2 SQIVND (reference sequence). V lost 7 bases to trimming and J lost 2 bases; unmatched junction nucleotides: 7. CDR3 region: CASNIDRGGNQPQHF. CDR3 DNA sequence: TGTGCCAGTAATATCGACAGGGGAGGCAATCAGCCCCAGCATTTT.

V gene TRBV19 combines with J gene TRBJ2-1, with D possibly matching TRBD2 (6 bases). Trimming removed 3 bases at V and 5 bases at J, with 17 bases between. Germline CDR1 reads LNHDA; CDR2 reads SQIVND (reference sequence). The CDR3 consists of 16 residues. The CDR3 is CASSIVAEGHNNEQFF. The CDR3 DNA reads TGTGCCAGTAGTATTGTCGCGGAGGGCCATAACAATGAGCAGTTCTTC.

Here the CDR3 reads CASSLGLSSYEQYF. CDR3 in DNA: TGTGCCAGCAGCTTGGGACTTTCCTCCTACGAGCAGTACTTC. The chain employs TRBV5-8 and TRBJ2-7; D not resolved. Germline V gene data show CDR1 as SGHTS and CDR2 as YDEGEE. The CDR3 is 14 residues long. The V end was cut by 0 bases, the J end by 0 bases, with 7 bases between.

The V call is TRBV11-2, the J call TRBJ2-2, with 8 bases fitting TRBD2. Per germline, CDR1 SGHAT and CDR2 FQNNGV. V trimming: 1 base; J trimming: 4 bases; junction bases outside the gene matches: 2. This CDR3 spans 15 amino acids. CDR3 in amino acids: CASSLGLAGTGELFF. DNA for the CDR3: TGTGCCAGCAGCTTAGGGCTAGCGGGCACCGGGGAGCTGTTTTTT.

J is TRBJ1-4 and V is TRBV4-1; TRBD1 matches 7 bases. The V gene's germline CDR1 is MGHRA and CDR2 YSYEKL. V shed 2 bases, J shed 4 bases, and the junction held 1 base outside the gene matches. This CDR3 spans 14 amino acids. CDR3 residues: CASSQTGVNEKLFF. In nucleotides, the CDR3 is TGCGCCAGCAGCCAAACAGGGGTTAATGAAAAACTGTTTTTT.

The J gene is TRBJ1-1, the V gene TRBV27, with TRBD1 identical over 7 bases. The trim removed 6 bases at V and 4 bases at J, leaving 11 bases unmatched. The CDR3 consists of 15 residues. The germline gives CDR1 MNHEY, CDR2 SMNVEV (reference sequence). The CDR3 bases are TGTGCCAGCAGATATGAAGACAGGGTAGGCACTGAAGCTTTCTTT. It codes for CASRYEDRVGTEAFF.

The V and J genes are TRBV6-5 and TRBJ1-5; 8 bases map to TRBD1. The V gene end was trimmed by 7 bases and the J gene end by 4 bases; junction bases not matched to a gene: 6. Germline loops: CDR1 MNHEY, CDR2 SVGAGI. The CDR3 is made up of 14 amino acids. Written as DNA, the CDR3 is TGTGCCAGCACCTTGTGGACAGGGAATCAGCCCCAGCATTTT. Amino acid sequence: CASTLWTGNQPQHF.